Reported below is one T cell receptor (beta chain). Its specific antigen is unknown. Base qualities are not at hand, and no much larger clone is one base apart. In the prospective study, participants were about 18 to 100 years old, resided in about two dozen geographic areas of the United States, and were enrolled through a virtual design. To assign participants to cohorts, the prospective study relied on clinical history that participants themselves reported in a screening survey and a study questionnaire. For ImmuneRACE Cohort 3, a participant was defined as recovered based on two consecutive negative NP/OP PCR tests, clearance by a healthcare professional, or resolution of symptoms. In the prospective study, mobile phlebotomists collected whole blood, serum and a nasopharyngeal or oropharyngeal swab from each participant. Participants in the prospective study had the option to provide additional blood draws and questionnaires over a roughly two-month period. Prospective study blood samples were shipped either frozen or at room temperature before DNA extraction.

This entry is derived from a study of blood T cell repertoires in COVID-19 (dated by TCRdb to 2020 to 2021). With respect to the entire study: The collaborator samples originated in the United States, Italy and Spain and spanned the acute and convalescent phases of COVID-19. The prospective study material was composed of cDNA or gDNA derived from T cells, B-cell-depleted T cells, or PBMCs. Subjects who had been exposed to COVID-19, were actively infected with it, or had recovered from it provided the deeply sampled blood TCRbeta repertoires that made up the dataset. A freely available public database, intended as a resource for researchers studying the immune response to SARS-CoV-2, is where the repertoires were released. Samples were obtained from the ongoing ImmuneRACE study (first 160 participants) and from over 1,000 subjects provided by 6 global collaborators. Nearly every sample came with metadata listing a de-identified subject ID, COVID-19 status, age in years and sex. Where available, HLA class I and class II types were obtained from metadata supplied by the sample provider rather than from assay-based typing.

Beyond this particular receptor, the publication reports: The amount of clinical and demographic metadata varied by source and participant and was provided uncurated.

TCRbeta CDR3 regions were amplified from genomic DNA by means of the immunoSEQ Assay, a bias-controlled multiplex PCR. Under the source paper's analysis protocol: Within the assay, amplification of reference gene primers was used to estimate how many nucleated cells each sample contained. To quantify the absolute abundance of each unique TCRbeta CDR3 rearrangement, sequence reads were collapsed and filtered. For each sample, productive Simpson clonality was calculated as the square root of Simpson's diversity index across productive rearrangements. Entries here come from immuneACCESS through TCRdb and include only in-frame sequences with V and J called. Some clones fail to appear in such tables; in the studies checked, an unresolved V gene covers under half of the shortfall, and the cause of the remainder is unknown. Clone size and the V and J calls come from that table; the DNA yielded D and trimming. The sample profile shows about 120,000 clones; roughly 84% of them were found once. Clones ranked in the top ten supply under 5% of the sample.

CDR1 and CDR2 are read off the germline V gene as MDHEN and SYDVKM. Trimming accounts for 8 bases at V and 6 bases at J, while the number of junction bases matched to no gene is 6. Taken from cysteine to phenylalanine, the CDR3 has 13 residues. Solely the CDR3 DNA is kept, with 39 bases framed from the first base. Recombination joined TRBV28 with TRBJ1-1, with TRBD1 identical over 10 junction bases. The TCR comes from a woman under 40 who had recovered from COVID-19. Sequenced: PBMCs or T cells enriched from blood (not recorded which). The DNA is TGTGCCAGCGAACGGGACAGGGGCGCTGAAGCTTTCTTT. Translated, this gives CASERDRGAEAFF.